The clone carrying this T cell receptor (beta chain) has ten or more counts. This specimen comes from a study of neurological immune-mediated disorders. Every sequencing run produced over 200 million TCR-beta sequences that came from 15-18 subjects. Each CDR3 protein gets one entry after TCRdb re-called the 5' RACE reads with MiXCR. This table has fewer than 90,000 distinct CDR3 sequences, 9% to 12% appearing once. Germline CDR1 reads SGHRS; CDR2 reads YFSETQ. V lost 4 bases and J lost 1, with 11 bases in between. The CDR3 runs to 15 residues. The material sequenced was PBMCs. The receptor comes from a man aged 35 to 55 in good health. The chain joins TRBV5-1 to TRBJ1-4; D remains unclear. The CDR3: CASSVLGQTNEKLFF. The CDR3 DNA sequence: TGCGCCAGCAGCGTACTCGGGCAAACTAATGAAAAACTGTTTTTT.